A few counts support the clone carrying this TCR beta chain. No treatment of any kind had been given to any patient before thyroid surgery. Losses at the gene ends were 4 bases for V and 3 bases for J; bases not matched to a gene: 6. This CDR3 region has 16 residues. Looked up from germline, CDR1 is MDHEN and CDR2 is SYDVKM. The sample is drawn from a study of metastatic and nonmetastatic thyroid tumors. TCRdb re-analyzed the PCR reads through MiXCR. The table shows about 4,300 clones, with roughly 37% occurring only once. Sequencing was performed on tumor tissue. The chain combines TRBV28 with TRBJ2-2, with 9 bases matching TRBD2. This clonotype was obtained from a male donor with papillary thyroid cancer or a benign thyroid nodule (not recorded which). Some clones in this sample may be carry-over from other donors' samples. The CDR3 DNA reads TGTGCCAGCAGTTCTACGACTAGCGGCTACACCGGGGAGCTGTTTTTT. Translated: CASSSTTSGYTGELFF.